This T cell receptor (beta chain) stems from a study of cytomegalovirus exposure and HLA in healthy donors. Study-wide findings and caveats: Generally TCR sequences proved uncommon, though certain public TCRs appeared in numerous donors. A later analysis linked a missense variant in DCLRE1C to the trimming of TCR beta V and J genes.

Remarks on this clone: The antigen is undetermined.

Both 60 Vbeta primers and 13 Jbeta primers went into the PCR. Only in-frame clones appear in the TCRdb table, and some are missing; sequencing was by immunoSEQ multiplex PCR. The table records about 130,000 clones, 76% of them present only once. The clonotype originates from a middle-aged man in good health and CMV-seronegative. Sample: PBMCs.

Here the CDR3 reads CASKGSMGSNQPQHF. The DNA of the CDR3 is TGTGCCAGCAAGGGGTCTATGGGGAGCAATCAGCCCCAGCATTTT. The chain joins TRBV2 to TRBJ1-5, with D perhaps TRBD1 (5 bases). This CDR3 region has 15 residues. Trimming pared 7 bases from V and 1 base from J, leaving 14 bases between. Germline values: CDR1 SNHLY, CDR2 FYNNEI.